The clone carrying this TCR beta chain has just a few counts. This record belongs to a study of long-term antiretroviral therapy in people with HIV. For the study at large: The oldest specimens predate the 2015 immediate-ART recommendation by about a decade.

V gave up 3 bases and J gave up 6 bases, with 14 bases separating them. The CDR3 contains 14 residues. The germline V gene encodes CDR1 MNHEY and CDR2 SMNVEV (reference sequence). Survey level was the resolution at which the v3.0 immunoSEQ assay ran. Profiled with immunoSEQ multiplex PCR; TCRdb holds only in-frame clones, not every one. The sample has about 25,000 clones, 65% to 85% seen once. This specimen was unsorted PBMCs, taken 2.1 years after starting antiretroviral therapy. The receptor was isolated from a man aged 30-40 years with HIV. This chain uses TRBV27 with TRBJ1-1; tentative D call: TRBD1 (6 bases). The CDR3 here is CASSLMTGGPEAFF. For the CDR3, the DNA is TGTGCCAGCAGTTTGATGACAGGAGGACCTGAAGCTTTCTTT.